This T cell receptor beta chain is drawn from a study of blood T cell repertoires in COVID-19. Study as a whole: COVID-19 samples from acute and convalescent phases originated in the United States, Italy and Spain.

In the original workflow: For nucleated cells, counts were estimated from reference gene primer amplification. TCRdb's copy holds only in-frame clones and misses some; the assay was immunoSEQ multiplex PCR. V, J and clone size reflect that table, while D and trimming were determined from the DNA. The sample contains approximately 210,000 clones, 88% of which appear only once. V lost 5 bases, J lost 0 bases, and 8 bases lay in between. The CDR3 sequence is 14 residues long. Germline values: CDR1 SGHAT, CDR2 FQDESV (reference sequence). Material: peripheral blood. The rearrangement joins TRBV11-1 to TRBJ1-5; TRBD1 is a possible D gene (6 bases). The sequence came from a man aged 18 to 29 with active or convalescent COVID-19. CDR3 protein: CASSPRGSNQPQHF. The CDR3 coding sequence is TGTGCCAGCAGCCCCAGGGGTAGCAATCAGCCCCAGCATTTT. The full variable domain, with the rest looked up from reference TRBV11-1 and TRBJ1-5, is EAEVAQSPRYKITEKSQAVAFWCDPISGHATLYWYRQILGQGPELLVQFQDESVVDDSQLPKDRFSAERLKGVDSTLKIQPAELGDSAMYLCASSPRGSNQPQHFGDGTRLSIL.